This record looks at one T cell receptor (beta chain) sequence and its context. Its antigen is currently unknown. This specimen comes from a study of CD8+CD57+ T cells in acquired aplastic anemia. Study as a whole: DNA recovered from sorted CD4+ and CD8+ cells had a mean of approximately 3 ug. Where healthy donors were concerned, CD4+ cells averaged approximately 10 million reads. The study, taken as a whole, reports: Significance was not reached for CD8+ Simpson's diversity between patients and controls. Sharing between patients and controls was observed for twenty-nine CD8+ CDR3 sequences.

CDR1 and CDR2 from the germline V gene are DFQATT and SNEGSKA (reference sequence). J was trimmed by 6 bases and V by 3 bases; bases with no gene match: 3. The CDR3 is made up of 13 amino acids. The template used for profiling TCR beta VDJ and CDR3 was genomic DNA. MiXCR, applied by TCRdb to the reads, yields one record per CDR3 protein. Altogether about 190,000 distinct CDR3 sequences are present, around 50% being singletons, with the ten largest covering roughly 15%. The V gene is TRBV20-1, the J gene TRBJ2-7; 12 bases agree with TRBD1. Sequencing used sorted CD4+, CD8+, or CD8+CD57+ T cells (not recorded which) from PBMCs. The sequence derives from a human donor in good health, serving as a control. The DNA of the CDR3 is TGCAGTGCTAGCAGGGACAGGGGGCGCGAGCAGTACTTC. This sequence encodes CSASRDRGREQYF.